These 3 T cell receptor beta chains were sequenced from one sample in a study. In TCRdb, the 5' RACE reads were re-called with MiXCR into one record per CDR3 protein. The sample carries 40,000 to 65,000 distinct CDR3 sequences, over 20% recorded once. Sequencing was done on a sample of tumor-infiltrating naive CD4+ T cells sorted from the breast tumor. The subset: naive CD4+ T cells, CD4+CD45RA+CD25-. The receptor source for this set is a female donor with breast cancer.

This clonotype occurred a few times. The chain employs TRBV5-1 and TRBJ2-7; 7 nucleotides align to TRBD1. The CDR3 contains 15 residues. Per the germline V gene, CDR1 is SGHRS and CDR2 is YFSETQ. With 5 bases clipped from V and 3 bases from J, the junction kept 11 bases outside the gene matches. The chain's CDR3 is CASRKGRDSRYEQYF. Written as DNA, the CDR3 is TGCGCCAGCAGAAAAGGTAGGGACAGCCGCTACGAGCAGTACTTC.

The chain carries TRBV6-5 and TRBJ1-2, with 8 bases aligning to TRBD1. With 4 bases clipped from V and 8 bases from J, the junction kept 12 bases outside the gene matches. This CDR3 spans 15 amino acids. Germline V lookup: CDR1 MNHEY, CDR2 SVGAGI. The CDR3 spells CASSSKQGGPKGYTF. The CDR3 region has the DNA TGTGCCAGCAGTTCGAAACAGGGGGGACCGAAGGGCTACACCTTC.

As for this clonotype: At one of its ends the junction is not consistent with the germline gene, which may arise from a read error. This chain links TRBV9 with TRBJ2-3; TRBD2 aligns across 10 bases. Germline V lookup: CDR1 SGDLS, CDR2 YYNGEE. The CDR3 covers 16 residues. This chain's CDR3 is CASSPLASGGTETQYF. The CDR3 region has the DNA TGTGCCAGCAGCCCTCTGGCTAGCGGGGGCACAGAGACGCAGTATTTT.